This TCR beta chain was sequenced in a study of shared clonotypes between healthy human individuals. Study as a whole: Donors were a couple of women and three men aged 18 to 49.

Study observations and caveats: Among donors, sharing of clonotypes was expected to be affected by sequencing depth.

TCRdb's table, derived via immunoSEQ multiplex PCR, lists solely in-frame clones and lacks some. The sample includes fewer than 1 million clones, 90% to 98% seen only once; the top ten take less than 0.3%. Concerning this clone itself: The antigen remains unidentified.

The CDR3 spans 13 residues. V gave up 1 base and J gave up 1 base, with 3 bases separating them. Germline CDR1 reads MNHEY; CDR2 reads SVGAGI. Naive CD8 cells were CD45RO-negative, positively selected for CCR7, excluding terminally differentiated effector memory CD45RA+ cells. The donor cohort consisted entirely of Caucasian adults residing in Nashville, Tennessee. This chain connects TRBV6-5 to TRBJ2-3; D gene unclear. The sequence was obtained from a man aged 30 to 39 in good health. Sequenced material: naive CD8+ T cells sorted from blood. The CDR3 here is CASSYYGTDTQYF. CDR3 bases: TGTGCCAGCAGTTACTATGGCACAGATACGCAGTATTTT.